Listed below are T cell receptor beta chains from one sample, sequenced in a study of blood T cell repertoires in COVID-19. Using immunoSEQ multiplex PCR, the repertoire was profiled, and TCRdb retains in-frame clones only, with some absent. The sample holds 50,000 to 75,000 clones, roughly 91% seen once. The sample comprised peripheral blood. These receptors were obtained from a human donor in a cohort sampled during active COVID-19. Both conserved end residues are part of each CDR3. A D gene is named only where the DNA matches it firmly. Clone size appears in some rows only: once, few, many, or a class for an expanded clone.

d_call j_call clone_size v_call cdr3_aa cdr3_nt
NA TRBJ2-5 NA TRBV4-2 CASSQGEGARETQYF TGTGCCAGCAGCCAAGGGGAAGGGGCGCGGGAGACCCAGTACTTC
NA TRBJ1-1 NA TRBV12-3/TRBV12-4 CASSFGGNTEAFF TGTGCCAGCAGTTTCGGCGGGAACACTGAAGCTTTCTTT
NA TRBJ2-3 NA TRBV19 CASSIPGKTETDTQYF TGTGCCAGTAGTATTCCGGGGAAGACCGAGACAGATACGCAGTATTTT
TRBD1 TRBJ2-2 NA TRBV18 CASSPDRVLFTGELFF TGTGCCAGCTCACCGGACAGGGTTTTATTCACCGGGGAGCTGTTTTTT
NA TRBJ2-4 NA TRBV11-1 CASSLSGNIQYF TGTGCCAGCAGCTTATCGGGGAACATTCAGTACTTC
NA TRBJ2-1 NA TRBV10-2 CASASSSYNEQFF TGCGCCAGCGCGTCTAGCTCCTACAATGAGCAGTTCTTC
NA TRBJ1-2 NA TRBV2 CASVRESHVDGYTF TGTGCCAGCGTCAGGGAAAGTCACGTGGATGGCTACACCTTC
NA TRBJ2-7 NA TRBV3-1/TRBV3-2 CASSQVSLLSYEQYF TGTGCCAGCAGCCAGGTTAGTCTACTTTCCTACGAGCAGTACTTC
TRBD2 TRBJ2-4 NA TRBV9 CASSRDYRGNIQYF TGTGCCAGCAGCCGGGACTATCGGGGGAACATTCAGTACTTC
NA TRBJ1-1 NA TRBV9 CASSPEGYTEAFF TGTGCCAGCAGCCCCGAGGGTTACACTGAAGCTTTCTTT
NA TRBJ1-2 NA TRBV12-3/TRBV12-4 CASSPLVGGHTF TGTGCCAGCAGTCCGCTGGTAGGCGGCCACACCTTC
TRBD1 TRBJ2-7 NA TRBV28 CASSFFTGGPYEQYF TGTGCCAGCAGTTTCTTTACAGGGGGCCCCTACGAGCAGTACTTC
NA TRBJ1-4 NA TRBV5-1 CASSFTATNEKLFF TGCGCCAGCAGCTTTACAGCAACTAATGAAAAACTGTTTTTT
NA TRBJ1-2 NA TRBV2 CASIWGRDDGYTF TGTGCCAGCATCTGGGGGAGGGATGATGGCTACACCTTC
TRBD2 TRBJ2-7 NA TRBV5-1 CASSLAGGRYEQYF TGCGCCAGCTCCCTAGCGGGGGGGCGGTACGAGCAGTACTTC
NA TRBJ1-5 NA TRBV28 CASSTSNQPQHF TGTGCCAGCAGTACAAGCAATCAGCCCCAGCATTTT
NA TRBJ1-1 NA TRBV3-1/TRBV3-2 CASSRKGGTEAFF TGTGCCAGCAGCCGAAAGGGCGGGACTGAAGCTTTCTTT
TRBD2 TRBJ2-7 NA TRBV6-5 CASGTSGGAGEQYF TGTGCCAGCGGGACTAGCGGGGGGGCGGGCGAGCAGTACTTC
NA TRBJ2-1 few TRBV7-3 CASSPQGGFVSQMHNEQFF TGTGCCAGCAGCCCCCAAGGCGGTTTTGTTAGTCAGATGCACAATGAGCAGTTCTTC
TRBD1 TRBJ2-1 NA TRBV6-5 CASSYDRGLPEQFF TGTGCCAGCAGTTACGACAGGGGGCTCCCCGAGCAGTTCTTC
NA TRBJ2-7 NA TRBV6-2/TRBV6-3 CASSYRYGYEQYF TGTGCCAGCAGTTACCGTTACGGGTACGAGCAGTACTTC
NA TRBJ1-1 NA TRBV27 CASSLISQDTEAFF TGTGCCAGCAGTTTGATTAGCCAAGACACTGAAGCTTTCTTT
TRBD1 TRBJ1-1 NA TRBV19 CASSSRTGVPLSTEAFF TGTGCCAGTAGTTCTCGGACAGGCGTCCCGTTGAGCACTGAAGCTTTCTTT
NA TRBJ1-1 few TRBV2 CASSEDSREAFF TGTGCCAGCAGTGAGGACAGTAGAGAAGCTTTCTTT
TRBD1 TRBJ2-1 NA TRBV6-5 CASRGTGPYNEQFF TGTGCCAGCAGGGGGACAGGCCCTTACAATGAGCAGTTCTTC
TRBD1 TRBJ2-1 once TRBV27 CASSPRQGRRSYNEQFF TGTGCCAGCAGTCCACGACAGGGGCGTCGCTCCTACAATGAGCAGTTCTTC
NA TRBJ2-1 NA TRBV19 CASSGYGTINEQFF TGTGCCAGTAGCGGGTATGGAACTATTAATGAGCAGTTCTTC
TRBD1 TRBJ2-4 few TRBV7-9 CASTIGTGALGAKNIQYF TGTGCCAGCACTATAGGGACAGGGGCCCTCGGAGCCAAAAACATTCAGTACTTC
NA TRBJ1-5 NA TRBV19 CASSMSYNQPQHF TGTGCCAGTAGTATGTCCTACAATCAGCCCCAGCATTTT
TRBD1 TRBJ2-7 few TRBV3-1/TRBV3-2 CASSRTGGYEQYF TGTGCCAGCAGCCGGACAGGGGGCTACGAGCAGTACTTC
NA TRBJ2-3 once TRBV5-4 CASNSKKGGVRTDTQYF TGTGCCAGCAACTCAAAAAAGGGGGGGGTTCGGACAGATACGCAGTATTTT
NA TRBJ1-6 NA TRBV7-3 CASSLRGGSYNSPLHF TGTGCCAGCAGCTTGAGGGGGGGCTCCTATAATTCACCCCTCCACTTT
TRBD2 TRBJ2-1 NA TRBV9 CASSTTGTSGRRDEQFF TGTGCCAGCAGCACAACCGGGACTAGCGGGAGGAGGGATGAGCAGTTCTTC
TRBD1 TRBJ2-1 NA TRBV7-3 CASSNKQGIYNEQFF TGTGCCAGCAGCAATAAACAGGGGATCTACAATGAGCAGTTCTTC
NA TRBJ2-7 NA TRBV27 CASSPTVYGYEQYF TGTGCCAGCAGTCCAACAGTTTACGGCTACGAGCAGTACTTC
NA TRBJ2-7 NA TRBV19 CASSKDIIGYEQYF TGTGCCAGTAGTAAGGACATAATTGGCTACGAGCAGTACTTC
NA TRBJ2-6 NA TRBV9 CASSGRTGSLPGANVLTF TGTGCCAGCAGCGGGCGAACAGGGAGCCTTCCTGGGGCCAACGTCCTGACTTTC
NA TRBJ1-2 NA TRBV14 CASSQVSGSPYGYTF TGTGCCAGCAGCCAAGTATCCGGGTCCCCCTATGGCTACACCTTC
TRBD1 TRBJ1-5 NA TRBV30 CAWSGTGGASNQPQHF TGTGCCTGGAGTGGAACAGGGGGCGCAAGCAATCAGCCCCAGCATTTT
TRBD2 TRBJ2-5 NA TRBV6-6 CASSYSGTSGAFQYF TGTGCCAGCAGTTACTCTGGGACTAGCGGGGCCTTTCAGTACTTC
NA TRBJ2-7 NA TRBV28 CASSLRQGRYEQYF TGTGCCAGCAGTTTAAGGCAGGGGCGTTACGAGCAGTACTTC
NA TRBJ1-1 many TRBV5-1 CASSRGGEGGTEAFF TGCGCCAGCAGTAGAGGGGGAGAGGGAGGGACTGAAGCTTTCTTT
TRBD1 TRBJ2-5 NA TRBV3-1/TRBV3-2 CASSQLNGQGRRKTQYF TGTGCCAGCAGCCAATTGAATGGACAGGGTCGGCGAAAGACCCAGTACTTC
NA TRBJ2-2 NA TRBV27 CASSSYVTGIGELFF TGTGCCAGCAGTTCCTACGTCACAGGGATCGGGGAGCTGTTTTTT
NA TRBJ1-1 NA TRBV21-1 CASSTPPAGSMNTEAFF TGTGCCAGCAGCACGCCCCCGGCGGGCAGCATGAACACTGAAGCTTTCTTT
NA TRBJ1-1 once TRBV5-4 CASSRGGWSTEAFF TGTGCCAGCAGCAGAGGGGGATGGAGTACTGAAGCTTTCTTT
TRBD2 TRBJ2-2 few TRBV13 CASSPLAGGGTGELFF TGTGCCAGCAGCCCGCTAGCGGGGGGAGGCACCGGGGAGCTGTTTTTT
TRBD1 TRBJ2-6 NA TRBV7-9 CASSLRAGGMTGANVLTF TGTGCCAGCAGCTTAAGGGCAGGGGGAATGACTGGGGCCAACGTCCTGACTTTC
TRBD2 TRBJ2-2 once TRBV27 CASSFGRLAGGYSNTGELFF TGTGCCAGCAGTTTCGGCAGACTAGCGGGGGGATACTCGAACACCGGGGAGCTGTTTTTT